What follows are 3 T cell receptor beta chains derived from one specimen sequenced in a study of blood T cells in healthy people across ages. A sample-barcoded 5' primer and a J-beta primer mix were used in a second PCR of about 7 to 12 cycles. Using its own MiXCR run on the 5' RACE reads, TCRdb lists one record per CDR3 protein. The repertoire holds roughly 500,000 distinct CDR3 sequences, roughly a quarter seen once, with approximately 17% in the top ten. The sample comprised blood. The receptor set was obtained from a woman in her 70s in good health.

The chain recombines TRBV19 with TRBJ2-1; TRBD2 agrees at 16 bases. Germline CDR1 LNHDA, CDR2 SQIVND (reference sequence). V lost 7 bases, J lost 1 base, and 4 bases stayed unmatched. This CDR3 has 17 residues. The CDR3 sequence is CASMGLAGGPSYNEQFF. The CDR3 region has the DNA TGTGCCAGTATGGGACTAGCGGGGGGGCCGTCCTACAATGAGCAGTTCTTC.

The chain recombines TRBV5-1 with TRBJ2-2, with TRBD1 identical over 7 bases. The junction had 2 bases not matched to a gene; V was cut back by 3 bases and J by 3 bases. From germline, CDR1 is SGHRS and CDR2 YFSETQ. CDR3 size: 14 residues. The CDR3 sequence: CASSYQGDTGELFF. The CDR3 DNA is TGCGCCAGCAGCTATCAGGGGGACACCGGGGAGCTGTTTTTT.

The chain employs TRBV12-3 or TRBV12-4 and TRBJ2-1; D perhaps matches TRBD1 (5 bases). The J call may be wrong; the DNA end is better matched by TRBJ2-4. CDR3 length equals 14 residues. The CDR3 nucleotides read TGTGCCAGCAGACGGAGCTTAGAGACAGAGACTCAGTACTTC. Translation: CASRRSLETETQYF.